The text below deals with one T cell receptor beta chain. Its antigen remains unknown. Profiled with immunoSEQ multiplex PCR; TCRdb holds only in-frame clones, not every one. The sample has 84,000 or so clones; more than 90% are singletons. The CDR3 is 15 residues long. Germline V lookup: CDR1 MGHDK, CDR2 SYGVNS. J gave up 0 bases and V 5 bases, and 4 bases lay outside the gene matches. The source of the sample is a study of graft-versus-host responses after intestinal transplantation. This TCR was recovered from a human donor who received an intestinal transplant. The material sequenced was unstimulated CD4+ T cells sorted from spleen or lymph node cells, taken before intestinal transplant. The chain employs TRBV25-1 and TRBJ2-3; 8 bases are a match to TRBD2. In DNA form, the CDR3 reads TGTGCCAGCAGTAAACTAGCGGCTAGCACAGATACGCAGTATTTT. It is translated as CASSKLAASTDTQYF.